Listed below are T cell receptor beta chains from one sample, sequenced in a study of blood T cells in healthy people across ages. MiXCR, applied by TCRdb to the 5' RACE reads, yields one record per CDR3 protein. The table includes nearly 1 million distinct CDR3 sequences, roughly half detected once. Sequenced material: blood. These receptors originate from a woman aged 55 to 70 in good health. Both conserved end residues are part of each CDR3. Each record gives: V gene, clone size, D gene, J gene, CDR3 DNA, CDR3 protein. D genes are given only for firm matches. The size entry is marked missing in some rows and otherwise reads once, few, many or a size class.

V: TRBV5-1
size: -
D: TRBD1
J: TRBJ2-7
DNA: TGCGCCAGCAGAATATCAGGGGGCCGTTACGAGCAGTACTTC
CDR3: CASRISGGRYEQYF

V: TRBV7-2
size: few
D: TRBD1
J: TRBJ1-4
DNA: TGTGCCAGCAGCCGCGGACAGGCGGAGTCTGAAAAACTGTTTTTT
CDR3: CASSRGQAESEKLFF

V: TRBV27
size: -
D: -
J: TRBJ2-5
DNA: TGTGCCAGCGGAAACCGGAGGCAGACCCTGTACCAAGAGACCCAGTACTTC
CDR3: CASGNRRQTLYQETQYF

V: TRBV27
size: -
D: -
J: TRBJ1-2
DNA: TGTGCCAGCAGTGCTCCATACGACAGTAACTATGGCTACACCTTC
CDR3: CASSAPYDSNYGYTF

V: TRBV12-3/TRBV12-4
size: -
D: TRBD2
J: TRBJ2-7
DNA: TGTGCCAGCAGCAAGGGAGGGGTCCACGAGCAGTACTTC
CDR3: CASSKGGVHEQYF

V: TRBV20-1
size: few
D: -
J: TRBJ1-4
DNA: TGCAGTGCCCCTTCCGGCACCACGGGAGAAAAACTGTTTTTT
CDR3: CSAPSGTTGEKLFF

V: TRBV12-3/TRBV12-4
size: -
D: -
J: TRBJ2-5
DNA: TGTGCCAGCGGAATAAACCAGCAGCAAGGGGAGCAGTACTTC
CDR3: CASGINQQQGEQYF

V: TRBV10-3
size: -
D: TRBD2
J: TRBJ2-4
DNA: TGTGCCATCAAAGCGGGGGGGAGCAAAAACATTCAGTACTTC
CDR3: CAIKAGGSKNIQYF

V: TRBV13
size: -
D: -
J: TRBJ1-6
DNA: TGTGCCAGCAGCGGGACGGGTCGAGTTCGTAATTCACCCCTCCACTTT
CDR3: CASSGTGRVRNSPLHF

V: TRBV29-1
size: few
D: TRBD2
J: TRBJ2-5
DNA: TGCAGCGTTGATCGAGCTAGCGGGAGTCAAGAGACCCAGTACTTC
CDR3: CSVDRASGSQETQYF

V: TRBV7-8
size: -
D: -
J: TRBJ2-1
DNA: TGTGCCAGCAGCTTGGGTAATCCGGCCCTGAGGTCCTACAATGAGCAGTTCTTC
CDR3: CASSLGNPALRSYNEQFF

V: TRBV6-1
size: -
D: TRBD1
J: TRBJ2-4
DNA: TGTGCCACTACTAAATCGTCCGGACAGGGTCATTTAAGAAACATTCAGTACTTC
CDR3: CATTKSSGQGHLRNIQYF

V: TRBV24-1
size: -
D: -
J: TRBJ2-1
DNA: TGTGCCACCAGTGCTGGACATATCAATGAGCAGTTCTTC
CDR3: CATSAGHINEQFF

V: TRBV30
size: -
D: TRBD1
J: TRBJ2-7
DNA: TGTGCCTGGAAAGGGACAGGGCCCGAGCAGTACTTC
CDR3: CAWKGTGPEQYF

V: TRBV5-5
size: -
D: -
J: TRBJ2-7
DNA: TGTGCCAGCAGCTTGAGATTAACGCGCTCCTACGAGCAGTACTTC
CDR3: CASSLRLTRSYEQYF

V: TRBV20-1
size: -
D: -
J: TRBJ1-1
DNA: TGCAGTGCTAGTTCGGCGGTGTCTGAAGCTTTCTTT
CDR3: CSASSAVSEAFF

V: TRBV7-2
size: few
D: TRBD2
J: TRBJ2-7
DNA: TGTGCCAGCAGCTTAGGATTGGGGACTAGCGGGAGCTACGAGCAGTACTTC
CDR3: CASSLGLGTSGSYEQYF

V: TRBV10-3
size: -
D: -
J: TRBJ2-3
DNA: TGTGCCATCAGTGAGTCGGATCCTCAAACCGATACGCAGTATTTT
CDR3: CAISESDPQTDTQYF